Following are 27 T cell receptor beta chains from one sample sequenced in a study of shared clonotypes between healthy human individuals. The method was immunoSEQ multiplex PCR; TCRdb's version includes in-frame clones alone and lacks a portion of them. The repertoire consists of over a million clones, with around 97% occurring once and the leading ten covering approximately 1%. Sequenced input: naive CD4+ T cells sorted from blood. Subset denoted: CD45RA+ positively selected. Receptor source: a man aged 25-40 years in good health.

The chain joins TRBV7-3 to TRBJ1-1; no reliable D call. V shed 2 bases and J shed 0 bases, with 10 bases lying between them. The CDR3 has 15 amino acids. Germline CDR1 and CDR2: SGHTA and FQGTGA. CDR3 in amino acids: CASSLRRVVNTEAFF. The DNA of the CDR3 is TGTGCCAGCAGCTTACGAAGGGTGGTGAACACTGAAGCTTTCTTT.

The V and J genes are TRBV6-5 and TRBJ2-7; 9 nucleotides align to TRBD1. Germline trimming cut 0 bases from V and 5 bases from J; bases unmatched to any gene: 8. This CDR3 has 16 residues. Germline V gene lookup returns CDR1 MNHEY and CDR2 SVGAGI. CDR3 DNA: TGTGCCAGCAGTTACTCGACTGGGACAGGGTCCGACGAGCAGTACTTC. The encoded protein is CASSYSTGTGSDEQYF.

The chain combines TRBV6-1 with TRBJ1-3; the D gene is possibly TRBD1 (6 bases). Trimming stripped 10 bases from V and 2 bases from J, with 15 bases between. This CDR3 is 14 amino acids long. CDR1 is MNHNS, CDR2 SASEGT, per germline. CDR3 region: CATNEQGAGNTIYF. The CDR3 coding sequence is TGTGCCACCAACGAACAGGGTGCTGGAAACACCATATATTTT.

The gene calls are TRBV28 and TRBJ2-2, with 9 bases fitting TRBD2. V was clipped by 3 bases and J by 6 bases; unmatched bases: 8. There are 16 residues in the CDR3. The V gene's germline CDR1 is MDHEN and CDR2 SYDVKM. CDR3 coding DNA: TGTGCCAGCAGTTTCGATTGGCTAGCGGGATCCGGGGAGCTGTTTTTT. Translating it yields CASSFDWLAGSGELFF.

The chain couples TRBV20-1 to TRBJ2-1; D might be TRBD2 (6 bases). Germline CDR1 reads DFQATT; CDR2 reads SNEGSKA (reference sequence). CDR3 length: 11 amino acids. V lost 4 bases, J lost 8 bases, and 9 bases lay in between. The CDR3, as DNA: TGCAGTGCTACTGGGGGGTATGAGCAGTTCTTC. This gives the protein CSATGGYEQFF.

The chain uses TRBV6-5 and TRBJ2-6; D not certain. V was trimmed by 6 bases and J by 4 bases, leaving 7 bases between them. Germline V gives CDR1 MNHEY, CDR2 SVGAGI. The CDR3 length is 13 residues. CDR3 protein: CASRESGANVLTF. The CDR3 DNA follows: TGTGCCAGCAGAGAATCAGGGGCCAACGTCCTGACTTTC.

This chain's CDR3 is CSVEIPPKDTQYF. The CDR3 DNA reads TGCAGCGTTGAAATACCGCCCAAAGATACGCAGTATTTT. This chain links TRBV29-1 with TRBJ2-3; D is unresolved. Per germline, CDR1 SQVTM and CDR2 ANQGSEA. This CDR3 comprises 13 residues. V shed 2 bases and J shed 5 bases, with 11 bases lying between them.

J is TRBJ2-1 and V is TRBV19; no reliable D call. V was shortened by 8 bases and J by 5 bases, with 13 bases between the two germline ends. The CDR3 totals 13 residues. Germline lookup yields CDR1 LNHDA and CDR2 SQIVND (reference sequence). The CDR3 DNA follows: TGTGCCAGTTCGCCGGGTCTTAACAATGAGCAGTTCTTC. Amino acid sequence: CASSPGLNNEQFF.

The CDR3 is CASSLVASHEQYF. CDR3 bases: TGTGCCAGCAGCTTAGTGGCTAGCCACGAGCAGTACTTC. The chain is built from TRBV7-8 and TRBJ2-7, with D possibly matching TRBD2 (5 bases). Germline CDR1 is SGHVS and CDR2 is FQNEAQ. Trimming left V 1 base short and J 5 bases short, with 9 bases between. The CDR3 has 13 residues.

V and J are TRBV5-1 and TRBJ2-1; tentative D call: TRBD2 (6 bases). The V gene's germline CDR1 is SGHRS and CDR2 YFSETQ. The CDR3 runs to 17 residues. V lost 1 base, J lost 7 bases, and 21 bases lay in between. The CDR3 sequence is CASSLSGDWGNKNEQFF. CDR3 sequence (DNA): TGCGCCAGCAGCTTGTCGGGGGATTGGGGGAACAAGAATGAGCAGTTCTTC.

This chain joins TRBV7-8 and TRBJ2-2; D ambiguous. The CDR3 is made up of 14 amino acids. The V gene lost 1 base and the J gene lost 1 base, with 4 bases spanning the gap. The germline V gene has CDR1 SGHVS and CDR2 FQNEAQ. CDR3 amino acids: CASSLERNTGELFF. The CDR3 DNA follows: TGTGCCAGCAGCTTAGAAAGGAACACCGGGGAGCTGTTTTTT.

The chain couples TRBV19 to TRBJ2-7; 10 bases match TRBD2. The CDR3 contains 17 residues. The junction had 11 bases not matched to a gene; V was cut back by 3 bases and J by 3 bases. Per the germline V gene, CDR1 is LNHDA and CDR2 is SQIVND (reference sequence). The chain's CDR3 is CASSITRGTSANYEQYF. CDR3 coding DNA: TGTGCCAGTAGTATTACCCGTGGGACTAGCGCAAACTACGAGCAGTACTTC.

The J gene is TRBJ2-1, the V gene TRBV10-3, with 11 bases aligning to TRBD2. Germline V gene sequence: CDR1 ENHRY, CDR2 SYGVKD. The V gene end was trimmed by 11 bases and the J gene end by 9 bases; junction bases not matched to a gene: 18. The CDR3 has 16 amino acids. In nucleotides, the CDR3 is TGTGCCCATGGGCGGATACTAGCGGGAGATGGGGGTGAGCAGTTCTTC. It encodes CAHGRILAGDGGEQFF.

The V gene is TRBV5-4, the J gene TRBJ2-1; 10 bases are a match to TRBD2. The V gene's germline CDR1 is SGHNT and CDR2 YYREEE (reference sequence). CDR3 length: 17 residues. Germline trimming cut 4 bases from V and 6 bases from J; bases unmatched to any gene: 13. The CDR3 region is CASSPSGAGGRANEQFF. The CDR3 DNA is TGTGCCAGCAGCCCCAGCGGAGCGGGAGGGCGGGCCAATGAGCAGTTCTTC.

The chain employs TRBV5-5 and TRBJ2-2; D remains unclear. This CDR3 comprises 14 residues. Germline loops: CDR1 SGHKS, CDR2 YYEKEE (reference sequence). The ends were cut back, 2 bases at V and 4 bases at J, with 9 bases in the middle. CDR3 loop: CASSLNWGTGELFF. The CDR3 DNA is TGTGCCAGCAGCTTAAACTGGGGCACCGGGGAGCTGTTTTTT.

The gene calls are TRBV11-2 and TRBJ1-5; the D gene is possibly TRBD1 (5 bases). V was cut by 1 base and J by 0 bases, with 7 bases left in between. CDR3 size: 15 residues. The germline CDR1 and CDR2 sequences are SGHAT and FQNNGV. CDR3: CASSLGTLSNQPQHF. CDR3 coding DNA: TGTGCCAGCAGCTTAGGGACACTTAGCAATCAGCCCCAGCATTTT.

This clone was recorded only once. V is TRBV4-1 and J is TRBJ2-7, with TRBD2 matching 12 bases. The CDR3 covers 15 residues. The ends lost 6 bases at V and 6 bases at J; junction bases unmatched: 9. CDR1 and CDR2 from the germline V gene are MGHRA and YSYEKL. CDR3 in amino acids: CASRRLAGDPREQYF. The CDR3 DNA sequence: TGCGCCAGCAGGCGACTAGCGGGAGACCCACGCGAGCAGTACTTC.

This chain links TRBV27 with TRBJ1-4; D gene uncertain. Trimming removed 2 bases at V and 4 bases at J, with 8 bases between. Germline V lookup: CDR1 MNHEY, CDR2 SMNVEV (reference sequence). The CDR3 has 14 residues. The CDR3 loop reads CASSLVAGNEKLFF. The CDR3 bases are TGTGCCAGCAGTTTAGTGGCGGGTAATGAAAAACTGTTTTTT.

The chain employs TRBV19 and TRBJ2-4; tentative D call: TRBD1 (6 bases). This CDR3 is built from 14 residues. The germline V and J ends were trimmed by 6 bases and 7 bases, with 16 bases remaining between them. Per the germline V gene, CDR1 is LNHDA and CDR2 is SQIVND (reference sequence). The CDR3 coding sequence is TGTGCCAGTAGATCACCAGGGGAGAGGAACATTCAGTACTTC. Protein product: CASRSPGERNIQYF.

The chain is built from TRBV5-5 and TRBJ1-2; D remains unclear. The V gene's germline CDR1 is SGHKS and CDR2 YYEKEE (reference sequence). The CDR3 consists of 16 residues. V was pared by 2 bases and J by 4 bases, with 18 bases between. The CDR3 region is CASSFLVEWPSYGYTF. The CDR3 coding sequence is TGTGCCAGCAGCTTTTTGGTGGAATGGCCCTCCTATGGCTACACCTTC.

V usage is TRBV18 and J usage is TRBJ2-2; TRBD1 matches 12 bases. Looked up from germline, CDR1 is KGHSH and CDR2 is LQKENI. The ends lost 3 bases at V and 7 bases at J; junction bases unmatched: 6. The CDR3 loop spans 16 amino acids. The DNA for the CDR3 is TGTGCCAGCTCACCCCCGGGACAGGGGGCAGGCGGGGAGCTGTTTTTT. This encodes CASSPPGQGAGGELFF.

CDR3 loop: CASSPELSYNEQFF. In DNA form, the CDR3 reads TGCGCCAGCAGCCCCGAGCTATCCTACAATGAGCAGTTCTTC. V is TRBV5-1 and J is TRBJ2-1, with D hard to call. This CDR3 region has 14 residues. V was pared by 4 bases and J by 1 base, with 9 bases between. The germline V gene encodes CDR1 SGHRS and CDR2 YFSETQ.

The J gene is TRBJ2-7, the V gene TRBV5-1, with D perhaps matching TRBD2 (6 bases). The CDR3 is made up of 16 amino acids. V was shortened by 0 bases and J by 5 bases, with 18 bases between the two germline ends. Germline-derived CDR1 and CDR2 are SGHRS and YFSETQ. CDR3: CASSLGVAVDIDEQYF. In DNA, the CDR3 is TGCGCCAGCAGCTTGGGCGTAGCGGTGGACATCGACGAGCAGTACTTC.

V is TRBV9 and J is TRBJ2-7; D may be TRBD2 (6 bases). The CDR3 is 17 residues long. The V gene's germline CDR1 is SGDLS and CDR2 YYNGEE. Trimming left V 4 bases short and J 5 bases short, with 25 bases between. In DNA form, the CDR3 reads TGTGCCAGCAGCCCCAATAGCGGTCCTCCCTTCGACCACGAGCAGTACTTC. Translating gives CASSPNSGPPFDHEQYF.

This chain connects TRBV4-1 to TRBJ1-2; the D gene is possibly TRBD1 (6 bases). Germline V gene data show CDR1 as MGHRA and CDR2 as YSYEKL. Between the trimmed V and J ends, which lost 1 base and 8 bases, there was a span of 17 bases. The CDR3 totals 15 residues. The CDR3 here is CASSQVGRGELGYTF. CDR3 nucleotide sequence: TGCGCCAGCAGCCAAGTGGGTAGGGGGGAGCTCGGCTACACCTTC.

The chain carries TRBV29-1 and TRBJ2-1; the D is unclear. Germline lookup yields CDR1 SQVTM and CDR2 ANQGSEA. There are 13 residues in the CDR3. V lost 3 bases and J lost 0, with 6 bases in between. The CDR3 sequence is CSVDGNSYNEQFF. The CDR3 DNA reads TGCAGCGTTGATGGGAACTCCTACAATGAGCAGTTCTTC.

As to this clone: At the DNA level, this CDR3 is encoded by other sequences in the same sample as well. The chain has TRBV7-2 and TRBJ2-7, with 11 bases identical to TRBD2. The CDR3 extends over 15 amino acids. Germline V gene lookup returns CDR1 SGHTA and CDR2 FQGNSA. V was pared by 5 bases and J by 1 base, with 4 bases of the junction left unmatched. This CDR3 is CASSPTSGSSYEQYF. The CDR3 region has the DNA TGTGCCAGCAGCCCAACTAGCGGGAGTTCCTACGAGCAGTACTTC.